Listed below are T cell receptor beta chains from one sample, sequenced in a study of shared clonotypes between healthy human individuals. TCRdb's copy holds only in-frame clones and misses some; the assay was immunoSEQ multiplex PCR. This table holds approximately 2.3 million clones, more than 80% found once. The specimen sequenced was naive CD4+ T cells from PBMCs. These receptors were taken from a man aged 18 to 35 in good health. Some clones in this sample may be carry-over from other donors' samples. CDR3s include the opening cysteine and the closing phenylalanine or tryptophan. D genes are given only for firm matches. Clone size is not always given. Where it is, it says once, few, many or a class for expanded clones.

v_gene	abundance	d_gene	len	j_gene	CDR3aa	CDR3nt
TRBV19	-	TRBD1	13	TRBJ1-2	CASSPRTGEGYTF	TGTGCCAGTAGTCCGCGGACAGGGGAAGGCTACACCTTC
TRBV14	-	-	16	TRBJ1-4	CASSLVPGRNDEKLFF	TGTGCCAGCAGCCTCGTACCCGGGAGAAACGACGAAAAACTGTTTTTT
TRBV6-1	-	-	13	TRBJ1-1	CASSERQNTEAFF	TGTGCCAGCAGTGAGCGGCAGAACACTGAAGCTTTCTTT
TRBV2	-	-	13	TRBJ1-5	CASSENSVQPQHF	TGTGCCAGCAGTGAAAATTCAGTCCAGCCCCAGCATTTT
TRBV5-1	-	TRBD1	16	TRBJ2-2	CASSLASGQGTGELFF	TGCGCCAGCAGCTTAGCGTCCGGACAGGGAACCGGGGAGCTGTTTTTT
TRBV7-8	-	-	18	TRBJ1-3	CASSLADDWRVAGNTIYF	TGTGCCAGCAGCTTAGCGGACGATTGGAGGGTAGCTGGAAACACCATATATTTT
TRBV5-4	-	-	14	TRBJ2-1	CASSAIPLNGWQFF	TGTGCCAGCAGCGCCATCCCCCTGAATGGGTGGCAGTTCTTC
TRBV29-1	-	-	15	TRBJ2-1	CSVEVGPSSYNEQFF	TGCAGCGTTGAAGTTGGCCCTAGCTCCTACAATGAGCAGTTCTTC
TRBV5-6	-	TRBD1	17	TRBJ1-5	CASSRFTGTGGSQPQHF	TGTGCCAGCAGCCGATTCACCGGGACAGGGGGCAGTCAGCCCCAGCATTTT
TRBV6-5	-	-	15	TRBJ1-1	CASSYFARAVTEAFF	TGTGCCAGCAGTTACTTCGCCAGGGCGGTCACTGAAGCTTTCTTT
TRBV2	few	-	15	TRBJ1-5	CASSQLGKGLGPQHF	TGTGCCAGCAGTCAACTCGGAAAAGGGTTAGGGCCCCAGCATTTT
TRBV28	-	-	12	TRBJ1-2	CASSFGSYGYTF	TGTGCCAGCAGTTTTGGTTCGTATGGCTACACCTTC
TRBV14	-	TRBD2	19	TRBJ2-3	CASSQRPRGAGRLTDTQYF	TGTGCCAGCAGCCAAAGACCTAGAGGAGCGGGACGCCTCACAGATACGCAGTATTTT
TRBV9	-	TRBD1	16	TRBJ2-3	CASSVTGQGSTDTQYF	TGTGCCAGCAGCGTAACGGGACAGGGGAGCACAGATACGCAGTATTTT